This T cell receptor (beta chain) was sequenced during a study of blood T cell repertoires in COVID-19. CDR3 length: 16 residues. Losses at the gene ends were 0 bases for V and 4 bases for J; bases not matched to a gene: 7. CDR1 is LGHNA, CDR2 YNFKEQ, per germline. In the original analysis: Estimated nucleated cell counts came from reference gene primer amplification. Here immunoSEQ multiplex PCR was the method, and the copy in TCRdb shows in-frame clones only, minus some. The V and J calls and clone size come from that table; D and trimming were worked out from the DNA. The table lists tens of thousands of clones, roughly 78% of them singletons.

The sequence derives from a woman in her 70s with acute or convalescent COVID-19. Sequencing input: peripheral blood. V gene TRBV4-2 combines with J gene TRBJ2-3, with 7 bases fitting TRBD2. CDR3 DNA sequence: TGTGCCAGCAGCCAAGAGGGAGGGGCAAGGGCAGATACGCAGTATTTT. Its protein is CASSQEGGARADTQYF.